The entry that follows covers one T cell receptor (beta chain) sequence. What antigen it recognizes has not been identified. It has no much larger one-base neighbor in the sample; base qualities were not kept. The sample originates from a study of blood T cell repertoires in COVID-19 (dated by TCRdb to the early 2020s). About the investigation overall: Samples from collaborators originated in the United States, Italy and Spain and spanned both the acute and convalescent phases of COVID-19. A freely available public database, intended as a resource for researchers studying the immune response to SARS-CoV-2, is where the repertoires were released. The material from the prospective study consisted of cDNA or gDNA derived from T cells, B-cell-depleted T cells, or PBMCs. The sample metadata nearly always contained a de-identified subject ID, COVID-19 status, age in years and sex. Samples were obtained from the ongoing ImmuneRACE study (first 160 participants) and from 1,254 subjects provided by 6 global collaborators. Deeply sampled blood TCRbeta repertoires from subjects exposed to, actively infected with, or recovered from COVID-19 were included in the dataset. HLA class I and class II types, where available, came from metadata supplied by the sample provider rather than from assay-based typing.

Whole blood was collected in K2EDTA tubes by collaborating institutions according to the institutions' own protocols. For TCRbeta analysis, collaborator samples were shipped as frozen whole blood, as isolated PBMCs, or as DNA extracted from either sample type. Sequences ENHRY (CDR1) and SYGVKD (CDR2) are obtained from the germline V gene. V loses 10 bases, J loses 3 bases, and the germline ends lie 18 bases apart. The CDR3 measures 14 amino acids from cysteine to phenylalanine. Only the CDR3 DNA is retained, 42 bases long and in frame from the first base. TCRbeta CDR3 regions were amplified from genomic DNA using the immunoSEQ Assay, a bias-controlled multiplex PCR. The authors processed their data as follows. The number of nucleated cells in each sample was estimated from the amplification of reference gene primers within the assay. To quantify the absolute abundance of each unique TCRbeta CDR3 rearrangement, sequence reads were collapsed and filtered. For each sample, productive Simpson clonality was calculated by taking the square root of Simpson's diversity index across productive rearrangements. Imported from immuneACCESS, the table was reduced by TCRdb to in-frame sequences with V and J called. These copies leave out some clones; in studies compared against another copy, an unresolved V gene accounts for under half, and the cause of the remainder is not known. The D gene and trimming were derived from the DNA, and the V and J assignments and clone size from that table. The sample profile shows 55,000 to 80,000 clones; about 83% of them were found once. Of the sample, roughly 6.7% is held by the ten largest clones.

Overall study outcomes, separate from this receptor: How much clinical and demographic metadata was included differed by source and by participant, and the metadata was provided uncurated.

The sequenced sample consisted of peripheral blood. The rearrangement joined TRBV10-3 to TRBJ1-1; TRBD1 might be the D gene, on 5 matching bases. The sequence was obtained from a human donor in a cohort sampled during active COVID-19. The nucleotides are TGTGCCACCGCCTCAGGGAAAACGGACACTGAAGCTTTCTTT. It codes for CATASGKTDTEAFF.